Listed below are T cell receptor beta chains from one sample, sequenced in a study of tumour-infiltrating T cells in Burkitt lymphoma. Data came from immunoSEQ multiplex PCR; TCRdb stores just in-frame clones and leaves some out. The sample consists of about 5,600 clones, about 16% of them appearing once. Sequenced input: tumor tissue. Source of these receptors: a human donor with diffuse large B-cell lymphoma. The CDR3 runs from the conserved cysteine through the conserved F or W. Each record gives: D gene, clone size, V gene, J gene, CDR3 protein, CDR3 DNA. A D gene is named only where the DNA matches it firmly. Part of the rows lack a size; the others show once, few, many or a class for expanded clones.

-	-	TRBV9	TRBJ2-7	CASSVADQSSYEQYF	TGTGCCAGCAGCGTAGCGGACCAGAGCTCCTACGAGCAGTACTTC
-	few	TRBV7-8	TRBJ1-2	CASSLNPLDGYGYTF	TGTGCCAGCAGCTTAAATCCCCTGGACGGCTATGGCTACACCTTC
-	few	TRBV5-4	TRBJ1-1	CASSSKVGPDGTEAFF	TGTGCCAGCAGCTCCAAGGTCGGACCGGACGGGACTGAAGCTTTCTTT
TRBD1	-	TRBV19	TRBJ2-1	CASSTPRQGSYNEQFF	TGTGCCAGTAGTACCCCCCGACAGGGATCCTACAATGAGCAGTTCTTC
-	few	TRBV29-1	TRBJ1-2	CSVEDRQGKLYGYTF	TGCAGCGTTGAAGATCGCCAGGGAAAGTTATATGGCTACACCTTC
-	-	TRBV28	TRBJ1-2	CASNVGGNDYVGYTF	TGTGCCAGCAACGTGGGAGGGAACGACTATGTTGGCTACACCTTC
-	-	TRBV6-5	TRBJ1-1	CASTAGTKGTEAFF	TGTGCCAGCACCGCAGGGACGAAAGGGACTGAAGCTTTCTTT
-	-	TRBV2	TRBJ1-1	CASMAETNTEAFF	TGTGCCAGCATGGCAGAAACGAACACTGAAGCTTTCTTT
-	few	TRBV7-8	TRBJ2-2	CASSLGEFTGELFF	TGTGCCAGCAGCTTAGGGGAATTCACCGGGGAGCTGTTTTTT
-	-	TRBV7-9	TRBJ1-5	CASSLVGSVENQPQHF	TGTGCCAGCAGCTTAGTAGGGTCAGTTGAGAATCAGCCCCAGCATTTT
TRBD2	few	TRBV27	TRBJ2-7	CASSLAGEGYEQYF	TGTGCCAGCAGTTTAGCGGGAGAGGGGTACGAGCAGTACTTC
TRBD1	few	TRBV10-2	TRBJ1-5	CASRGQGGTSNQPQHF	TGCGCCAGCAGAGGACAGGGAGGAACTAGCAATCAGCCCCAGCATTTT
-	-	TRBV19	TRBJ2-1	CASSIDQYNEQFF	TGTGCCAGTAGTATAGATCAATACAATGAGCAGTTCTTC
-	-	TRBV7-7	TRBJ2-2	CASSPVTPGTGELFF	TGTGCCAGCAGCCCCGTTACGCCGGGGACCGGGGAGCTGTTTTTT
TRBD2	-	TRBV11-3	TRBJ2-3	CASSGAGGRHTQYF	TGTGCCAGCAGCGGGGCGGGAGGCCGTCATACGCAGTATTTT
-	-	TRBV19	TRBJ2-7	CASSPGYMEYEQYF	TGTGCCAGTTCTCCGGGCTATATGGAGTACGAGCAGTACTTC
TRBD1	-	TRBV19	TRBJ1-1	CASSIAQGGNTEAFF	TGTGCCAGTAGTATCGCACAGGGGGGGAACACTGAAGCTTTCTTT
-	-	TRBV5-1	TRBJ1-1	CATQDPQADTEAFF	TGCGCCACCCAGGACCCTCAAGCAGACACTGAAGCTTTCTTT
TRBD1	few	TRBV29-1	TRBJ1-2	CSVNRGSYGYTF	TGCAGCGTGAACAGGGGAAGCTATGGCTACACCTTC
-	few	TRBV6-1	TRBJ2-7	CASSEWRVADEQYF	TGTGCCAGCAGTGAGTGGAGGGTAGCGGACGAGCAGTACTTC
TRBD2	few	TRBV2	TRBJ2-5	CASSVETSGSLETQYF	TGTGCCAGCAGTGTTGAGACTAGCGGGAGTTTAGAGACCCAGTACTTC
-	few	TRBV6-6	TRBJ1-4	CASRVDEKLFF	TGTGCCAGCAGGGTGGATGAAAAACTGTTTTTT
TRBD1	-	TRBV5-4	TRBJ1-2	CASSDALRDRGLRRGTF	TGTGCCAGCAGCGATGCCTTGAGAGACAGGGGACTTCGGAGGGGCACCTTC
-	few	TRBV6-1	TRBJ1-1	CASLNTKNTEAFF	TGTGCCAGTTTGAATACCAAGAACACTGAAGCTTTCTTT
-	few	TRBV30	TRBJ2-4	CAWTGTAENIQYF	TGTGCCTGGACCGGGACTGCAGAAAACATTCAGTACTTC
-	-	TRBV29-1	TRBJ1-2	CSVGIIGRDGYTF	TGCAGCGTTGGTATAATAGGGAGAGACGGCTACACCTTC
TRBD2	-	TRBV5-8	TRBJ2-1	CASRAGWGSGIYNEQFF	TGTGCCAGCAGGGCGGGGTGGGGTAGCGGGATCTACAATGAGCAGTTCTTC
TRBD1	few	TRBV11-2	TRBJ1-1	CASSAGQGAVAFF	TGTGCCAGCAGCGCGGGACAGGGGGCAGTAGCTTTCTTT